This T cell receptor (beta chain) was documented in a study of a mutant IDH1 vaccine in newly diagnosed glioma. On the study more broadly: Patients began vaccination 4-6 weeks after radiotherapy alone, or with temozolomide cycles. Previous care, which was radiotherapy, temozolomide, or both, most often involved both.

Germline V gives CDR1 KGHSH, CDR2 LQKENI. The junction had 8 bases not matched to a gene; V was cut back by 6 bases and J by 4 bases. The CDR3 loop spans 15 amino acids. The method was immunoSEQ multiplex PCR; TCRdb's version includes in-frame clones alone and lacks a portion of them. The profile shows approximately 84,000 clones, 75% to 90% of them singletons. Time point in this sample: week 47, end of study. In the vaccine, a single dose held 300 ug of the mutant IDH1 20-mer peptide, along with topical imiquimod. With respect to this clone: The antigen is unknown.

The specimen comprised PBMCs, sampled from a glioma patient whose treatment included an IDH1 peptide vaccine. The rearrangement uses TRBV18 and TRBJ1-5; 8 bases are shared with TRBD1. This receptor was obtained from a man aged 40-49 years with glioma. This chain's CDR3 is CASSRTGRGNQPQHF. CDR3 sequence (DNA): TGTGCCAGCTCGCGGACAGGGAGGGGGAATCAGCCCCAGCATTTT. Using reference TRBV18 and TRBJ1-5 for the parts outside the CDR3, the full variable domain is NAGVMQNPRHLVRRRGQEARLRCSPMKGHSHVYWYRQLPEEGLKFMVYLQKENIIDESGMPKERFSAEFPKEGPSILRIQQVVRGDSAAYFCASSRTGRGNQPQHFGDGTRLSIL.